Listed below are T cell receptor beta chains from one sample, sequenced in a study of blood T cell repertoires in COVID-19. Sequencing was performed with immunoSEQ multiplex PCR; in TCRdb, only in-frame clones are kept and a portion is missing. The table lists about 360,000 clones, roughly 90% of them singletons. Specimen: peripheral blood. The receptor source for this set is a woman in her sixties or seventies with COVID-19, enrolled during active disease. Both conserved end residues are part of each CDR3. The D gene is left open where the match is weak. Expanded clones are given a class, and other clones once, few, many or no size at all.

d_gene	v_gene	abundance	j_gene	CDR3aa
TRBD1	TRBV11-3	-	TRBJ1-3	CASSLQGANTIYF
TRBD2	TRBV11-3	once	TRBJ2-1	CASSPRVGTSIGEQFF
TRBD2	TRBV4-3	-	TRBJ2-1	CASSPGTSNNEQFF
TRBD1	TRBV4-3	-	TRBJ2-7	CASSPGTGSGDSYEQYF
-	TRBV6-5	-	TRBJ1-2	CASNPGGGVNYGYTF
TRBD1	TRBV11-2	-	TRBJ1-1	CASSPGDRGIMNTEAFF
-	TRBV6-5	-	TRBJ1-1	CASTKTRETEAFF
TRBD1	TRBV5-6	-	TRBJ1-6	CASRGQFAGSYNSPLHF
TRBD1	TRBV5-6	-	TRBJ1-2	CASSLDAQGVTF
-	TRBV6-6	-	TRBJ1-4	CASSYPRQENEKLFF
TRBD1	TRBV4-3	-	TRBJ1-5	CASSQGTGVQPQHF
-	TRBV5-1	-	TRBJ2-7	CASSSRTTRRDEQYF
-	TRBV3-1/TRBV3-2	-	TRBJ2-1	CASSPPGYNEQFF
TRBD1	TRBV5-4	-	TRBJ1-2	CASSLGTGGGYGYTF
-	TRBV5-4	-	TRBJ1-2	CASSLDRIGGYTF
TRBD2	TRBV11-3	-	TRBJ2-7	CASSLGLAGGYEQYF
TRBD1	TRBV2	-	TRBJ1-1	CASTRGDRVGTEAFF
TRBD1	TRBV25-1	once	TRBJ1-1	CASSDPGQGNTEAFF
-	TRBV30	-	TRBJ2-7	CAWGDFRSPYEQYF
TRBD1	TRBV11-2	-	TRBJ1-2	CASSLAQGVYGYTF
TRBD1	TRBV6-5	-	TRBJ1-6	CASRAGGDSPLHF
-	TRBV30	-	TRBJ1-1	CAWIGGPRGNTEAFF
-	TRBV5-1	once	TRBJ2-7	CASGTGTANSYEQYF
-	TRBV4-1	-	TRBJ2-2	CASSPLWPHTGELFF
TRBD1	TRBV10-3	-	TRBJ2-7	CAISESRGQGTYEQYF
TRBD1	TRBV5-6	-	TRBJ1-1	CASSSASTGGDTEAFF
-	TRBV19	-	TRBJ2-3	CASRSKTSTDTQYF
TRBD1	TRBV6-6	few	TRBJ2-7	CASSYSGQGSYEQYF
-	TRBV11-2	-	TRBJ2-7	CASSFGGYEQYF
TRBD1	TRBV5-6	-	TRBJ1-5	CASSLTVAGGLGNQPQHF
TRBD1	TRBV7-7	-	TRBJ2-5	CASSRLQGAAETQYF
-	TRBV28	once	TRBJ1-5	CASTLRRTAYSNQPQHF
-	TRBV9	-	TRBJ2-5	CASSLRTGETQYF
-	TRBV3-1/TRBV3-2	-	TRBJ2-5	CASSQGSLGSQYF
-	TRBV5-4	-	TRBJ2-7	CASNKDSEYEQYF
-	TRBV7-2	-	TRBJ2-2	CASSLGAGNTGELFF
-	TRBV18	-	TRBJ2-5	CASSPPFSQETQYF
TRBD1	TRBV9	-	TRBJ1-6	CASSVAGSQGANSPLHF
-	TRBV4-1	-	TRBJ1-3	CASSQDTGPSSGNTIYF
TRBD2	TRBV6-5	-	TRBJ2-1	CASSLLAGGYNEQFF
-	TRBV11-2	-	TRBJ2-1	CASSYRRYNEQFF